This passage covers 9 T cell receptor beta chains from one sample sequenced in a study of blood T cell repertoires in COVID-19. Clones were sequenced by immunoSEQ multiplex PCR, and TCRdb holds only the in-frame ones, with some missing. Of approximately 120,000 clones listed, about four fifths are singletons. Sample: PBMCs or T cells enriched from blood (not recorded which). These receptors all come from a man younger than 45 who had recovered from COVID-19.

This clone was seen a single time. This chain uses TRBV15 with TRBJ2-5, with TRBD1 matching over 8 bases. This CDR3 is 16 amino acids long. Looked up from germline, CDR1 is LNHNV and CDR2 is YYDKDF (reference sequence). J lost 1 base, V lost 4 bases, and 8 bases had no gene match. The DNA for the CDR3 is TGTGCCACCAGCACCCGGACAGGGAAAGCCCAAGAGACCCAGTACTTC. Translation gives CATSTRTGKAQETQYF.

The chain combines TRBV5-1 with TRBJ2-5, with 9 bases fitting TRBD2. V lost 5 bases and J lost 5; bases outside the gene matches: 31. This CDR3 region has 22 residues. Germline CDR1 SGHRS, CDR2 YFSETQ. The CDR3 loop is CASRNKRPDYSGRVVERETQYF. The CDR3 bases are TGCGCCAGCAGGAACAAGCGACCTGACTATAGCGGGAGAGTGGTGGAGCGGGAGACCCAGTACTTC.

The chain has TRBV2 and TRBJ2-5, with 13 bases fitting TRBD2. J was trimmed by 2 bases and V by 6 bases; bases with no gene match: 12. The CDR3 sequence is 18 residues long. In germline, CDR1 is SNHLY, CDR2 FYNNEI. CDR3 sequence reads: CASRAGTSGNGAQETQYF. Written as DNA, the CDR3 is TGTGCCAGCAGAGCCGGGACTAGCGGGAACGGCGCTCAAGAGACCCAGTACTTC.

There are a few counts of this clone. The gene calls are TRBV7-9 and TRBJ1-5, with D unclear. The CDR3 length is 14 residues. Germline CDR1 is SEHNR and CDR2 is FQNEAQ (reference sequence). The V and J ends lost 3 bases and 2 bases respectively, with 8 bases between them. CDR3 sequence reads: CASSFEGGNQPQHF. In nucleotides, the CDR3 is TGTGCCAGCAGCTTTGAGGGTGGCAATCAGCCCCAGCATTTT.

CDR3 in DNA: TGTGCCAGTAGTACTAACCGGGGTGTCAACTATGGCTACACCTTC. Protein product: CASSTNRGVNYGYTF. The chain recombines TRBV19 with TRBJ1-2; D is uncertain. Germline V lookup: CDR1 LNHDA, CDR2 SQIVND (reference sequence). V lost 4 bases, J lost 2 bases, and 14 bases lay in between. This CDR3 contains 15 residues.

The chain combines TRBV14 with TRBJ1-1; 8 positions match TRBD1. The germline V gene encodes CDR1 SGHDN and CDR2 FVKESK. The CDR3 has 17 amino acids. Germline trimming cut 0 bases from V and 5 bases from J; bases unmatched to any gene: 11. CDR3 DNA sequence: TGTGCCAGCAGCCAAGATAACGGCAGGGGGCGGCAAACTGAAGCTTTCTTT. This encodes CASSQDNGRGRQTEAFF.

The chain recombines TRBV12-3 or TRBV12-4 with TRBJ1-2; possibly TRBD1 for D (5 bases). The V end lost 7 bases, the J end lost 8 bases, and 14 bases lay between the germline ends. The CDR3 covers 12 residues. The CDR3 loop reads CASTTKGSGYTF. DNA of the CDR3: TGTGCCAGCACCACCAAGGGGTCGGGCTACACCTTC.

V is TRBV6-1 and J is TRBJ1-2; perhaps TRBD1 as D (5 bases). The CDR3 runs to 14 residues. Germline CDR1 reads MNHNS; CDR2 reads SASEGT. Trimming removed 2 bases at V and 5 bases at J, with 12 bases between. DNA of the CDR3: TGTGCCAGCAGTGAATGGGGACTGAATTATGGCTACACCTTC. This sequence encodes CASSEWGLNYGYTF.

The chain uses TRBV5-4 and TRBJ2-1; 9 bases agree with TRBD2. Trimming at V came to 4 bases and at J to 2 bases, leaving 4 bases not matched to a gene. This CDR3 has 15 amino acids. Germline CDR1 is SGHNT and CDR2 is YYREEE (reference sequence). CDR3 in amino acids: CASSIAGGTYNEQFF. In DNA, the CDR3 is TGTGCCAGCAGCATTGCGGGAGGGACCTACAATGAGCAGTTCTTC.